One and the same sample provided the 2 T cell receptor beta chains below, sequenced in a study of blood T cell repertoires in COVID-19. Sequencing used immunoSEQ multiplex PCR; TCRdb keeps in-frame clones, though not all of them. Here the sample spans 190,000 or so clones, around 87% being singletons. Sample: peripheral blood. The origin of the receptors is a middle-aged man with active or convalescent COVID-19.

CDR3 sequence reads: CASSQGQTPFHPTDTQYF. CDR3 nucleotide sequence: TGTGCCAGCAGCCAGGGACAGACCCCTTTCCACCCCACAGATACGCAGTATTTT. The chain couples TRBV7-9 to TRBJ2-3; 7 nucleotides line up with TRBD1. The CDR3 runs to 18 residues. With V trimmed by 5 bases and J by 2 bases, 16 bases remained unmatched. CDR1 and CDR2 (germline): SEHNR, FQNEAQ (reference sequence).

J is TRBJ2-5 and V is TRBV6-2 or TRBV6-3; 13 nucleotides line up with TRBD2. The germline CDR1 and CDR2 sequences are MNHEY and SVGEGT. Losses at the gene ends were 0 bases for V and 5 bases for J; bases not matched to a gene: 0. CDR3 length equals 15 residues. CDR3 protein: CASSYSTSGGETQYF. The CDR3 coding sequence is TGTGCCAGCAGTTACTCGACTAGCGGGGGGGAGACCCAGTACTTC.